The rows below give T cell receptor beta chains drawn from one sample of a study of T-cell reconstitution after alpha-beta-depleted transplantation in children. TCRdb redid the calling of the PCR reads with MiXCR, one entry per CDR3 protein. The top ten hold around 5.3% of the sample, which has about 830,000 distinct CDR3 sequences, around 15% seen once. The sequencing used PBMCs, mostly from graft donor cells, collected 360 days after TCRalphabeta/CD19-depleted stem cell transplant. The receptor source for this set is a male patient between 5 and 17 years old who had a stem cell transplant for acute lymphoblastic leukemia, so the T cells may come from the graft donor. Both conserved end residues are part of each CDR3.

v_call | cdr3_aa
TRBV19 | CASSPSGRDDNEQFF
TRBV29-1 | CSFYRAAGYNEQFF
TRBV10-2 | CASREGTGSVYGYTF
TRBV15 | CATSREPPTYNEQFF
TRBV20-1 | CSARRPDTGELFF
TRBV29-1 | CSVEEGGHPYEQYF
TRBV4-1 | CASSQDWDSANTGELFF
TRBV2 | CASSERRQGDEQFF
TRBV18 | CASSPPTGNNEQFF
TRBV29-1 | CSVEGAPYEQYF
TRBV11-3 | CASSLDGTDYQETQYF
TRBV9 | CASSVVLAGARDNEQFF
TRBV4-3 | CASSQVVALAGSTDTQYF
TRBV25-1 | CATEGHSLITDTQYF
TRBV7-9 | CASSYGQGAREQYF
TRBV27 | CASTSTWGDYNEQFF
TRBV24-1 | CATSDGAQGRTQYF
TRBV20-1 | CSARDVISYEQYF
TRBV20-1 | CSARDPRLATYEQYF
TRBV4-1 | CASSPPLRETQYF
TRBV29-1 | CSVSPGYQETQYF
TRBV7-3 | CASSLDLKYNEQFF
TRBV29-1 | CSVAVGGRGPYEQYF
TRBV30 | CAWSLRWWDRGPQETQYF
TRBV18 | CASSPRRTDTGELFF
TRBV7-8 | CASSLASRVEAFF
TRBV3-1 | CASSQEDIKETQYF
TRBV29-1 | CSCMGQVHYEQYF
TRBV7-6 | CASSPYPESVNTIYF
TRBV12-3/TRBV12-4 | CASVIRGRALNQPQHF
TRBV27 | CASRRESPYEQYF
TRBV2 | CASSEAWLAAQETQYF
TRBV12-3/TRBV12-4 | CASSPGPTREKLFF
TRBV20-1 | CSARASPASGLAPPTYNEQFF
TRBV20-1 | CSARSQGRLETQYF
TRBV5-6 | CASSLTLATQYF
TRBV19 | CASSAREGPYEQYF
TRBV21-1 | CASSNPSLAGCSTDTQYF
TRBV20-1 | CSADNPTQGFEQYF
TRBV9 | CASSVKGVHTGELFF
TRBV27 | CASSLTGEQFF
TRBV5-1 | CASSPRSGSDFYEQYF
TRBV7-9 | CASSFIRADTQYF
TRBV28 | CASSIRGHQPQHF
TRBV29-1 | CSVYWTEQDQPQHF
TRBV28 | CASSLTGFGGYSMIQFF
TRBV6-5 | CASSSAPAITYEQYF
TRBV21-1 | CARLGVWGPHPNYGYTF
TRBV20-1 | CSARFPGSHYGYTF
TRBV5-1 | CASSLLNTLSVLIF
TRBV7-3 | CASSVGRGTGYNEQFF
TRBV5-1 | CASSEIDTQYF
TRBV20-1 | CSARALQGEWYGYTF
TRBV4-1 | CASSPGLAGAAETQYF
TRBV5-1 | CASGDPGYGYTF